Detailed here is one T cell receptor (beta chain). As yet, its antigen is unknown. The sample comes from a study of OX40 agonist ivuxolimab in advanced cancers. Overall study context: Of the participants, approximately 38% had some prior anti-PD-1, anti-PD-L1 or anti-CTLA-4 therapy, which was allowed. The study's findings and limits: At 0.1 to 3.0 mg/kg, clonal expansion of CD4+ and CD8+ blood T cells had occurred by week 6.

CDR3 size: 13 residues. With 4 bases removed from V and 5 bases from J, the gap between germline ends came to 14 bases. Germline lookup yields CDR1 GTSNPN and CDR2 SVGIG (reference sequence). Measured with immunoSEQ multiplex PCR; TCRdb has only the in-frame clones, and not every one. The table shows 98,000 or so clones, with about 85% occurring only once. The material sequenced was CD4+ or CD8+ T cells sorted from blood, taken in a trial of the OX40 agonist ivuxolimab. The sequence was obtained from an adult with an advanced solid tumor such as melanoma, head and neck, liver or kidney cancer. The gene calls are TRBV30 and TRBJ1-1; tentative D call: TRBD1 (5 bases). CDR3 nucleotide sequence: TGTGCCTGGACCCCGGGGGGATGGACTGAAGCTTTCTTT. Protein sequence: CAWTPGGWTEAFF.